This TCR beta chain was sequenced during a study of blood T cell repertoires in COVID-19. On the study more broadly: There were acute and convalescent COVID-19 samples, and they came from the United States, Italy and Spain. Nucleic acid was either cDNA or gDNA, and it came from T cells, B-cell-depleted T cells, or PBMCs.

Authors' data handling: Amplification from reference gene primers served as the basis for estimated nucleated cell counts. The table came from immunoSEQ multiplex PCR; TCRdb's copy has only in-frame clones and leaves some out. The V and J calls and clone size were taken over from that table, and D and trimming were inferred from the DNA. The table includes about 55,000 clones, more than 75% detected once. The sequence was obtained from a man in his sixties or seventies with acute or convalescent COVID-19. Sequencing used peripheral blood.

CDR3 region: CASRASGNSYNEQFF. The CDR3 DNA is TGTGCCAGCAGGGCGAGCGGAAACTCCTACAATGAGCAGTTCTTC. The rearrangement uses TRBV6-5 and TRBJ2-1; D is possibly TRBD2 (5 bases). Trimming shortened V by 6 bases and J by 0 bases, and 12 bases separated the two germline ends. The CDR3 loop spans 15 amino acids. The germline V gene has CDR1 MNHEY and CDR2 SVGAGI.